A selection of T cell receptor beta chains follows, all from one sample in a study of blood T cell repertoires in COVID-19. Sequenced by immunoSEQ multiplex PCR; TCRdb stores in-frame clones only, minus some. The sample records tens of thousands of clones, 82% being singletons. Sequenced material: peripheral blood. Source of these receptors: a woman aged 55-70 years with acute or convalescent COVID-19. CDR3s include the opening cysteine and the closing phenylalanine or tryptophan. The order of the fields is D gene, J gene, clone size, V gene, CDR3 protein, CDR3 DNA. The D gene is left open where the match is weak. Clone size is stated in some rows and not others, as once, few, many or a class when expanded.

d_call: TRBD1; j_call: TRBJ1-4; clone_size: -; v_call: TRBV28; cdr3_aa: CASSFGTDNEKLFF; cdr3_nt: TGTGCCAGCAGTTTTGGGACAGATAATGAAAAACTGTTTTTT
d_call: TRBD1; j_call: TRBJ1-5; clone_size: once; v_call: TRBV15; cdr3_aa: CATSRKGQGSNQPQHF; cdr3_nt: TGTGCCACCAGCAGGAAGGGACAGGGTAGCAATCAGCCCCAGCATTTT
d_call: -; j_call: TRBJ1-6; clone_size: -; v_call: TRBV19; cdr3_aa: CASDQGGGNSPLHF; cdr3_nt: TGTGCCAGTGACCAGGGAGGGGGTAATTCACCCCTCCACTTT
d_call: -; j_call: TRBJ2-6; clone_size: -; v_call: TRBV28; cdr3_aa: CASSSTNRGANVLTF; cdr3_nt: TGTGCCAGCAGTTCGACGAACAGAGGGGCCAACGTCCTGACTTTC
d_call: -; j_call: TRBJ1-5; clone_size: -; v_call: TRBV7-8; cdr3_aa: CASSPRMAGQGQSQHF; cdr3_nt: TGTGCCAGCAGCCCCCGTATGGCGGGGCAAGGCCAGTCCCAGCATTTT
d_call: TRBD1; j_call: TRBJ1-4; clone_size: -; v_call: TRBV3-1/TRBV3-2; cdr3_aa: CASSQAGTGINEKLFF; cdr3_nt: TGTGCCAGCAGCCAAGCCGGGACAGGGATTAATGAAAAACTGTTTTTT
d_call: TRBD2; j_call: TRBJ2-1; clone_size: -; v_call: TRBV24-1; cdr3_aa: CATSSFTGTSGGNEQFF; cdr3_nt: TGTGCCACCAGCTCCTTTACCGGGACTAGCGGGGGGAATGAGCAGTTCTTC
d_call: TRBD2; j_call: TRBJ2-2; clone_size: -; v_call: TRBV4-1; cdr3_aa: CASSQETSGPSLFF; cdr3_nt: TGCGCCAGCAGCCAAGAGACTAGCGGCCCCAGTCTGTTTTTT
d_call: TRBD2; j_call: TRBJ2-2; clone_size: -; v_call: TRBV5-8; cdr3_aa: CASSRTSGGRRGELFF; cdr3_nt: TGTGCCAGCAGCCGGACTAGCGGGGGGCGTCGTGGGGAGCTGTTTTTT
d_call: -; j_call: TRBJ2-5; clone_size: -; v_call: TRBV6-6; cdr3_aa: CASRRGGQETQYF; cdr3_nt: TGTGCCAGCAGGCGCGGAGGGCAAGAGACCCAGTACTTC
d_call: TRBD2; j_call: TRBJ2-1; clone_size: -; v_call: TRBV10-3; cdr3_aa: CAISESIAGGYNEQFF; cdr3_nt: TGTGCCATCAGTGAGTCGATTGCGGGAGGGTACAATGAGCAGTTCTTC
d_call: -; j_call: TRBJ1-2; clone_size: -; v_call: TRBV9; cdr3_aa: CASSSTQGGSNYGYTF; cdr3_nt: TGTGCCAGCAGCTCAACACAGGGTGGTTCTAACTATGGCTACACCTTC
d_call: -; j_call: TRBJ1-5; clone_size: -; v_call: TRBV7-2; cdr3_aa: CASSPRPDLYQPQHF; cdr3_nt: TGTGCCAGCAGTCCTAGACCAGACCTATATCAGCCCCAGCATTTT
d_call: -; j_call: TRBJ1-2; clone_size: once; v_call: TRBV19; cdr3_aa: CASSMRSEGDYGYTF; cdr3_nt: TGTGCCAGTAGTATGAGGTCAGAGGGGGACTATGGCTACACCTTC
d_call: TRBD2; j_call: TRBJ2-5; clone_size: -; v_call: TRBV11-1; cdr3_aa: CASSSHPLAEMETQYF; cdr3_nt: TGTGCCAGCAGCTCCCATCCCCTAGCGGAAATGGAGACCCAGTACTTC
d_call: TRBD1; j_call: TRBJ1-5; clone_size: -; v_call: TRBV14; cdr3_aa: CASSLTGFQPQHF; cdr3_nt: TGTGCCAGCAGCCTGACAGGGTTTCAGCCCCAGCATTTT
d_call: TRBD2; j_call: TRBJ2-3; clone_size: -; v_call: TRBV29-1; cdr3_aa: CSVGFWLAGGSDTQYF; cdr3_nt: TGCAGCGTTGGTTTCTGGCTAGCGGGAGGATCAGATACGCAGTATTTT
d_call: -; j_call: TRBJ1-2; clone_size: -; v_call: TRBV4-1; cdr3_aa: CASSQKQGVLGYTF; cdr3_nt: TGCGCCAGCAGCCAGAAACAGGGCGTGCTTGGCTACACCTTC
d_call: -; j_call: TRBJ1-2; clone_size: -; v_call: TRBV18; cdr3_aa: CASSPAARNYGYTF; cdr3_nt: TGTGCCAGCTCACCAGCAGCTAGAAACTATGGCTACACCTTC
d_call: -; j_call: TRBJ1-2; clone_size: few; v_call: TRBV4-1; cdr3_aa: CASSRGTNYGYTF; cdr3_nt: TGCGCCAGCAGCCGGGGCACTAACTATGGCTACACCTTC
d_call: TRBD1; j_call: TRBJ2-1; clone_size: -; v_call: TRBV13; cdr3_aa: CASSSTGERNEQFF; cdr3_nt: TGTGCCAGCAGCTCAACAGGGGAGCGCAATGAGCAGTTCTTC
d_call: -; j_call: TRBJ1-4; clone_size: -; v_call: TRBV19; cdr3_aa: CASSGTGTGDEKLFF; cdr3_nt: TGTGCCAGCTCAGGGACTGGGACCGGGGATGAAAAACTGTTTTTT
d_call: TRBD1; j_call: TRBJ1-5; clone_size: few; v_call: TRBV6-5; cdr3_aa: CASSGTGGSAQHF; cdr3_nt: TGTGCCAGCAGCGGGACAGGGGGTTCAGCCCAGCATTTT
d_call: TRBD1; j_call: TRBJ1-1; clone_size: once; v_call: TRBV6-5; cdr3_aa: CASSRQGYTEAFF; cdr3_nt: TGTGCCAGCAGTCGACAGGGCTACACTGAAGCTTTCTTT
d_call: -; j_call: TRBJ1-6; clone_size: -; v_call: TRBV28; cdr3_aa: CASRAGGSYNSPLHF; cdr3_nt: TGTGCCAGTAGGGCGGGCGGCTCCTATAATTCACCCCTCCACTTT
d_call: -; j_call: TRBJ1-1; clone_size: -; v_call: TRBV29-1; cdr3_aa: CSGGGRVDTEAFF; cdr3_nt: TGCAGCGGGGGGGGCAGGGTCGACACTGAAGCTTTCTTT
d_call: TRBD1; j_call: TRBJ2-5; clone_size: -; v_call: TRBV5-1; cdr3_aa: CASSPGQGGQETQYF; cdr3_nt: TGCGCCAGCAGCCCTGGACAGGGGGGCCAAGAGACCCAGTACTTC
d_call: TRBD1; j_call: TRBJ2-2; clone_size: -; v_call: TRBV5-4; cdr3_aa: CASSYQRDRGTGELFF; cdr3_nt: TGTGCCAGCAGCTACCAAAGGGACAGGGGCACCGGGGAGCTGTTTTTT
d_call: -; j_call: TRBJ2-7; clone_size: -; v_call: TRBV9; cdr3_aa: CASSPQAASYEQYF; cdr3_nt: TGTGCCAGCAGCCCCCAGGCCGCGTCCTACGAGCAGTACTTC
d_call: -; j_call: TRBJ1-5; clone_size: -; v_call: TRBV24-1; cdr3_aa: CATSKGPSRQPQHF; cdr3_nt: TGTGCCACCAGTAAGGGGCCGAGCAGGCAGCCCCAGCATTTT
d_call: -; j_call: TRBJ1-2; clone_size: -; v_call: TRBV19; cdr3_aa: CASKDRSNYGYTF; cdr3_nt: TGTGCCAGTAAAGACAGGTCTAACTATGGCTACACCTTC
d_call: -; j_call: TRBJ2-5; clone_size: once; v_call: TRBV25-1; cdr3_aa: CATQEPQDPRETQYF; cdr3_nt: TGTGCCACACAAGAACCTCAGGATCCAAGAGAGACCCAGTACTTC
d_call: -; j_call: TRBJ2-1; clone_size: -; v_call: TRBV7-9; cdr3_aa: CASSLGQGPNEQFF; cdr3_nt: TGTGCCAGCAGCCTGGGGCAGGGCCCCAATGAGCAGTTCTTC
d_call: TRBD1; j_call: TRBJ1-2; clone_size: -; v_call: TRBV2; cdr3_aa: CASSVEGTGDYGYTF; cdr3_nt: TGTGCCAGCAGTGTGGAGGGTACAGGGGACTATGGCTACACCTTC
d_call: TRBD1; j_call: TRBJ1-5; clone_size: few; v_call: TRBV4-2; cdr3_aa: CASSYTDRGSPRPQHF; cdr3_nt: TGTGCCAGCAGTTACACGGACAGGGGAAGTCCAAGGCCCCAGCATTTT
d_call: -; j_call: TRBJ1-5; clone_size: -; v_call: TRBV2; cdr3_aa: CASSEGTAKYQPQHF; cdr3_nt: TGTGCCAGCAGTGAAGGAACAGCAAAATATCAGCCCCAGCATTTT
d_call: TRBD1; j_call: TRBJ2-7; clone_size: -; v_call: TRBV11-2; cdr3_aa: CASSSTGGTSYEQYF; cdr3_nt: TGTGCCAGCAGCTCGACAGGGGGGACCTCCTACGAGCAGTACTTC
d_call: TRBD2; j_call: TRBJ2-2; clone_size: -; v_call: TRBV12-5; cdr3_aa: CARGRGGLDAGELFF; cdr3_nt: TGTGCTAGGGGGCGGGGGGGACTAGACGCCGGGGAGCTGTTTTTT
d_call: TRBD1; j_call: TRBJ2-7; clone_size: -; v_call: TRBV6-6; cdr3_aa: CASSPQRRQGNSYEQYF; cdr3_nt: TGTGCCAGCAGTCCTCAACGTAGACAGGGAAACTCCTACGAGCAGTACTTC
d_call: -; j_call: TRBJ1-5; clone_size: few; v_call: TRBV6-5; cdr3_aa: CASQRQGGGHQPQHF; cdr3_nt: TGTGCCAGCCAGCGTCAAGGGGGGGGGCATCAGCCCCAGCATTTT
d_call: TRBD2; j_call: TRBJ2-1; clone_size: -; v_call: TRBV3-1/TRBV3-2; cdr3_aa: CASSQGGLAVIEQFF; cdr3_nt: TGTGCCAGCAGCCAAGGGGGACTAGCCGTCATTGAGCAGTTCTTC
d_call: -; j_call: TRBJ1-5; clone_size: -; v_call: TRBV24-1; cdr3_aa: CATSGGGNQPQHF; cdr3_nt: TGTGCCACCAGTGGGGGGGGCAATCAGCCCCAGCATTTT
d_call: -; j_call: TRBJ2-6; clone_size: -; v_call: TRBV7-3; cdr3_aa: CASSLYGLAGSPGANVLTF; cdr3_nt: TGTGCCAGCAGCTTATATGGTCTGGCAGGGTCGCCTGGGGCCAACGTCCTGACTTTC
d_call: -; j_call: TRBJ1-1; clone_size: -; v_call: TRBV6-5; cdr3_aa: CASSPPEGLNTEAFF; cdr3_nt: TGTGCCAGCAGTCCACCGGAGGGGCTGAACACTGAAGCTTTCTTT
d_call: -; j_call: TRBJ2-1; clone_size: -; v_call: TRBV2; cdr3_aa: CASRSLSGSSYNEQFF; cdr3_nt: TGTGCCAGCAGATCACTTAGCGGAAGCTCCTACAATGAGCAGTTCTTC
d_call: TRBD1; j_call: TRBJ1-2; clone_size: -; v_call: TRBV5-8; cdr3_aa: CASSFDRDAIYGYTF; cdr3_nt: TGTGCCAGCAGCTTCGACAGGGATGCAATCTATGGCTACACCTTC
d_call: -; j_call: TRBJ1-5; clone_size: once; v_call: TRBV6-2/TRBV6-3; cdr3_aa: CASSYVRDFSPQHF; cdr3_nt: TGTGCCAGCAGTTACGTTCGGGATTTCTCCCCCCAGCATTTT
d_call: -; j_call: TRBJ1-2; clone_size: -; v_call: TRBV7-9; cdr3_aa: CASSLLGGDSPNYGYTF; cdr3_nt: TGTGCCAGCAGCTTGTTAGGGGGGGATTCGCCGAACTATGGCTACACCTTC
d_call: TRBD1; j_call: TRBJ2-7; clone_size: -; v_call: TRBV28; cdr3_aa: CASSIPTGTANYEQYF; cdr3_nt: TGTGCCAGCAGTATACCCACCGGGACAGCGAACTACGAGCAGTACTTC
d_call: TRBD2; j_call: TRBJ2-7; clone_size: -; v_call: TRBV5-1; cdr3_aa: CASSLAGGADYEQYF; cdr3_nt: TGCGCCAGCAGCTTGGCGGGGGGGGCTGACTACGAGCAGTACTTC
d_call: TRBD1; j_call: TRBJ1-1; clone_size: -; v_call: TRBV30; cdr3_aa: CAWGITLGQGWVSTEAFF; cdr3_nt: TGTGCCTGGGGTATCACTTTGGGACAGGGATGGGTGAGCACTGAAGCTTTCTTT
d_call: -; j_call: TRBJ1-1; clone_size: once; v_call: TRBV7-8; cdr3_aa: CASSLMGAGNTEAFF; cdr3_nt: TGTGCCAGCAGCTTAATGGGGGCAGGGAACACTGAAGCTTTCTTT